These 2 T cell receptor beta chains were all obtained from the same sample, sequenced in a study of response to subunit inactivated influenza vaccine. One entry per CDR3 protein, called by TCRdb with MiXCR from the RT-PCR reads. The sample contains more than 550,000 distinct CDR3 sequences, 10% to 12% of which appear only once. This same sample was also taken into another study, of T cells expressing NK-cell markers. In that study: What made the TCR beta cDNA was 5'RACE template switching with UMIs.

Specimen: PBMCs from blood, collected on the day of vaccination. All receptors come from a man aged 45 to 65 who received an inactivated influenza vaccine.

This chain joins TRBV20-1 and TRBJ2-1; maybe TRBD2 (7 bases). Germline values: CDR1 DFQATT, CDR2 SNEGSKA (reference sequence). Trimming left V 6 bases short and J 9 bases short, with 18 bases between. The CDR3 spans 13 residues. CDR3 sequence: CSASSGGGGEQFF. The CDR3 DNA reads TGCAGTGCATCTAGCGGAGGGGGGGGTGAGCAGTTCTTC.

The sample holds a few counts of this clonotype. V usage is TRBV12-3 or TRBV12-4 and J usage is TRBJ2-1; 7 nucleotides align to TRBD1. With V trimmed by 6 bases and J by 0 bases, 5 bases remained unmatched. The CDR3 contains 15 residues. The CDR3 DNA sequence: TGTGCCAGCAGCGACGGACAGGACTCCTACAATGAGCAGTTCTTC. It encodes CASSDGQDSYNEQFF.